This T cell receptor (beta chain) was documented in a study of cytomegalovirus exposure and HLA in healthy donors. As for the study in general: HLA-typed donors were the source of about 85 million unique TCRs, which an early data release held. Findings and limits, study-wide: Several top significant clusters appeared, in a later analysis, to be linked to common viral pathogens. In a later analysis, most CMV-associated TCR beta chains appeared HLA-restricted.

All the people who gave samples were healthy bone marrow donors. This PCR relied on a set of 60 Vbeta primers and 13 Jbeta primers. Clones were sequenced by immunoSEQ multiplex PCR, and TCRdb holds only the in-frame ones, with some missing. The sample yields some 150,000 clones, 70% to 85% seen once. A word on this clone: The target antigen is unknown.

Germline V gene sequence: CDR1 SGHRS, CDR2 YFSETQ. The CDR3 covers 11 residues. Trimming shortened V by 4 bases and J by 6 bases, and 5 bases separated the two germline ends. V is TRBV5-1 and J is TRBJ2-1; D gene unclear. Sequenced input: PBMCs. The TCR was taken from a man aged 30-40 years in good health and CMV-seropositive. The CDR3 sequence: CASSTPNEQFF. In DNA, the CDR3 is TGCGCCAGCAGCACACCCAATGAGCAGTTCTTC.